This T cell receptor beta chain is drawn from a study of blood T cells in healthy people across ages. Study findings and constraints: Unknown donor CMV status possibly confounded expanded clonotype changes. Estimates of diversity drawn from one million T cells were considered underestimates. Age advanced and TCR beta diversity per million T cells fell, roughly linearly.

This clonotype was seen a few times. Antigen unknown. The CDR3 runs to 15 residues. The V end lost 2 bases, the J end lost 6 bases, and 16 bases lay between the germline ends. The germline CDR1 and CDR2 sequences are ENHRY and SYGVKD. For the second PCR, which ran for about 7 to 11 cycles, a sample-barcoded 5' primer and a J-beta primer mix were used. TCRdb re-called the 5' RACE reads through MiXCR, storing one row per CDR3 protein. The table lists approximately 880,000 distinct CDR3 sequences, 48% of them singletons. Healthy Caucasian individuals from Russia aged about 6 to 95 served as donors. The sequenced sample was blood. The source is a man aged 30 to 45 in good health. The rearrangement links TRBV10-3 to TRBJ1-1, with D unclear. CDR3 nucleotide sequence: TGTGCCATCAGTGAGGAGGAGGGCCTAAGATCTGAAGCTTTCTTT. Amino acid sequence: CAISEEEGLRSEAFF.